This record looks at one T cell receptor beta chain sequence and its context. This sample is drawn from a study of blood T cells in healthy people across ages. This CDR3 has 12 residues. CDR1 DFQATT and CDR2 SNEGSKA come from the germline V gene (reference sequence). The second PCR ran roughly 7 to 11 cycles with a sample-barcoded 5' primer and J-beta primers. At least 2.5 million CDR3-containing paired-end reads were obtained per sample. Via MiXCR, TCRdb re-called the 5' RACE reads, giving one row per CDR3 protein. Seen here are roughly 1.4 million distinct CDR3 sequences, around 59% observed once, and the top ten hold 6.5% to 8%.

The rearrangement links TRBV20-1 to TRBJ2-4; D remains unclear. The J call may be incorrect, as the DNA end agrees better with TRBJ2-7. Sequencing used blood. The source of this sequence is a man in his late teens or twenties in good health. The CDR3 bases are TGCAGTGCTAGAGAGTATAAGAACGAGCAGTACTTC. Translated: CSAREYKNEQYF.